The TCR beta chain under discussion was sequenced for a study of shared clonotypes between healthy human individuals. In the study overall: The composition of the donors was a couple of women and a few men aged 18 to 49. Each donor's CD8 memory used one plate, CD8 naive two, each CD4 subset three.

Using immunoSEQ multiplex PCR, the repertoire was profiled, and TCRdb retains in-frame clones only, with some absent. The repertoire has millions of clones, over 90% of them found once; the top ten carry 0.39%. This clone was found once. The antigen remains undetermined. General study results and limits: Naive CD4 clonotype sharing across a few donors was around 5%. Memory subsets generally showed lower estimated richness than naive subsets.

Per the germline V gene, CDR1 is SGHRS and CDR2 is YFSETQ. V gave up 4 bases and J gave up 4 bases, with 15 bases separating them. The CDR3 runs to 14 residues. Sequencing was performed on naive CD4+ T cells from PBMCs. Subset defined: CD45RA+ positively selected. The V gene is TRBV5-1, the J gene TRBJ2-7; D is perhaps TRBD1 (6 bases). This receptor was obtained from a man between 18 and 35 years old in good health. Some clones in this sample may be carry-over from other donors' samples. The CDR3 coding sequence is TGCGCCAGCAGCGCTGGACAGAAGATTTACGAGCAGTACTTC. Its translation: CASSAGQKIYEQYF.